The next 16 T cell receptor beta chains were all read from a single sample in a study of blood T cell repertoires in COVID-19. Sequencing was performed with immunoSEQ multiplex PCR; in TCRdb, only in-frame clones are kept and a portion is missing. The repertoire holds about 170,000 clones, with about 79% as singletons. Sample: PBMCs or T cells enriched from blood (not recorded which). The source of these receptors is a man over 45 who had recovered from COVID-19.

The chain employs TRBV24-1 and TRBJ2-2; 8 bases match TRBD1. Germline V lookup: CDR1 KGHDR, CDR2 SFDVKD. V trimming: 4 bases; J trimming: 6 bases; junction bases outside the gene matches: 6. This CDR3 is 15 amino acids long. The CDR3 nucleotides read TGTGCCACCAGTGACGAAGGGACAGGCGCCGGGGAGCTGTTTTTT. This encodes CATSDEGTGAGELFF.

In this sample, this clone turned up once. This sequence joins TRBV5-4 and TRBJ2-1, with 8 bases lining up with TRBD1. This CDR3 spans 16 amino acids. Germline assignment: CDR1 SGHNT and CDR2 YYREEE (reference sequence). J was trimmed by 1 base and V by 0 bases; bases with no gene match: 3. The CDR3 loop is CASSLETGGSYNEQFF. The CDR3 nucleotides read TGTGCCAGCAGCTTGGAAACAGGGGGTTCCTACAATGAGCAGTTCTTC.

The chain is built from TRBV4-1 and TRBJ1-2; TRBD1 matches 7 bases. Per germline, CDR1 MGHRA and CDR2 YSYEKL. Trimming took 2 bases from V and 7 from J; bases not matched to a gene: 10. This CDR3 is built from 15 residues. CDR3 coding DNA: TGCGCCAGCAGCCAACTCTCCGGGACAGATGTTGGCTACACCTTC. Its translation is CASSQLSGTDVGYTF.

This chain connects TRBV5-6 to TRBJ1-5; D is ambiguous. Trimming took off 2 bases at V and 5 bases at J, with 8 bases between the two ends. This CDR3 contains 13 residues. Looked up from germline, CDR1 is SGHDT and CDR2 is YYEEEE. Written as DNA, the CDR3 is TGTGCCAGCAGCTTAACGCGGCATCAGCCCCAGCATTTT. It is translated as CASSLTRHQPQHF.

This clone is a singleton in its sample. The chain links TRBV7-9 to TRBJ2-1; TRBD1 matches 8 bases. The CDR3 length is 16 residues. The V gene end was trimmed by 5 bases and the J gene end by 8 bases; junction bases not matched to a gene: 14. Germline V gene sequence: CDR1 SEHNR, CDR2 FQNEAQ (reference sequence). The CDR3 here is CASSPKRTGLGDEQFF. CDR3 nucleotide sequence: TGTGCCAGCAGCCCTAAGCGGACAGGGTTGGGAGATGAGCAGTTCTTC. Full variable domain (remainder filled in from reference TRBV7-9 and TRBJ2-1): DTGVSQNPRHKITKRGQNVTFRCDPISEHNRLYWYRQTLGQGPEFLTYFQNEAQLEKSRLLSDRFSAERPKGSFSTLEIQRTEQGDSAMYLCASSPKRTGLGDEQFFGPGTRLTVL.

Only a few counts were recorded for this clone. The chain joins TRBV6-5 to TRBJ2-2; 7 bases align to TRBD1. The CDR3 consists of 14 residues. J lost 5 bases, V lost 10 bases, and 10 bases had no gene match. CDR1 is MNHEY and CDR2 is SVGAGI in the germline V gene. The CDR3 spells CAIWDSRRTGELFF. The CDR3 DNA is TGTGCCATCTGGGACAGTCGGAGGACCGGGGAGCTGTTTTTT.

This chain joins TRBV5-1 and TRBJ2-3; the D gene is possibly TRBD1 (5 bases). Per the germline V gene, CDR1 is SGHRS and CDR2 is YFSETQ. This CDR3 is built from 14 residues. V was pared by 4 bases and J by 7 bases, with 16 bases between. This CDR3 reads CASSPGRGANTQYF. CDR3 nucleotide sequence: TGCGCCAGCAGCCCCGGAAGGGGCGCGAATACGCAGTATTTT.

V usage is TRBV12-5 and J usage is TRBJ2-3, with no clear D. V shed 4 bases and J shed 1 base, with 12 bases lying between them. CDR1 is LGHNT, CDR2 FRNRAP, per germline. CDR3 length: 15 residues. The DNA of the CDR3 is TGTGCTAGTGGTTGGAAAGGCCAGGGCACAGATACGCAGTATTTT. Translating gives CASGWKGQGTDTQYF.

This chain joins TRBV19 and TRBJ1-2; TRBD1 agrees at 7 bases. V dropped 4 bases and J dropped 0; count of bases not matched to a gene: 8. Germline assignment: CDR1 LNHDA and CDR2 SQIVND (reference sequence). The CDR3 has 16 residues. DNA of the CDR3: TGTGCCAGTAGTAAAACAGGGGCCCGAGCTAACTATGGCTACACCTTC. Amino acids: CASSKTGARANYGYTF.

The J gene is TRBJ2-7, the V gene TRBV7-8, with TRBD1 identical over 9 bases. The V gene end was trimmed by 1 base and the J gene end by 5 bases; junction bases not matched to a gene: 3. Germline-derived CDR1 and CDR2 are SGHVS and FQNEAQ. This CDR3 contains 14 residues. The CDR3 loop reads CASSLVGQGNEQYF. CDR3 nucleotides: TGTGCCAGCAGCTTAGTTGGACAGGGGAACGAGCAGTACTTC.

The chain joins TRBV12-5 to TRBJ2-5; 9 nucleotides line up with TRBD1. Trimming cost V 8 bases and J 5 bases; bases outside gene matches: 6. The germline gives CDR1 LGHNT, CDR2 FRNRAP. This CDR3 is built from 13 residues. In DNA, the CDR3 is TGTGCTAGTCGGGACAGGGCCGGGGAGACCCAGTACTTC. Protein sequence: CASRDRAGETQYF.

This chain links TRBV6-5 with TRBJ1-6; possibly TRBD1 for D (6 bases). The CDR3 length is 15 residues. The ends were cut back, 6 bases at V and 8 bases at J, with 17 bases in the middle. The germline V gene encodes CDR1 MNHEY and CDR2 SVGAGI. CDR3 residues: CASRTSGTNYSPLHF. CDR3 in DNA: TGTGCCAGCAGAACCTCCGGGACAAACTATTCACCCCTCCACTTT.

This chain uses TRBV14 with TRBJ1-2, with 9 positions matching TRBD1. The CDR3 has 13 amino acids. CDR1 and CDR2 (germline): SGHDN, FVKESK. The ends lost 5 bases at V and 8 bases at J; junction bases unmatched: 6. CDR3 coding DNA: TGTGCCAGCAGCACGACAGGGGGAACGGGCTACACCTTC. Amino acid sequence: CASSTTGGTGYTF. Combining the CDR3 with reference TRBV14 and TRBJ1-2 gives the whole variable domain EAGVTQFPSHSVIEKGQTVTLRCDPISGHDNLYWYRRVMGKEIKFLLHFVKESKQDESGMPNNRFLAERTGGTYSTLKVQPAELEDSGVYFCASSTTGGTGYTFGSGTRLTVV.

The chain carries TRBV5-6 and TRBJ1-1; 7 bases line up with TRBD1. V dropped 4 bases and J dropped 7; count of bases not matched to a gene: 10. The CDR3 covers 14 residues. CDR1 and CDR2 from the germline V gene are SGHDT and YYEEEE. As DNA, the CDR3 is TGTGCCAGCAGCAGGGACAGAGCTTCATATGAAGCTTTCTTT. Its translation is CASSRDRASYEAFF.

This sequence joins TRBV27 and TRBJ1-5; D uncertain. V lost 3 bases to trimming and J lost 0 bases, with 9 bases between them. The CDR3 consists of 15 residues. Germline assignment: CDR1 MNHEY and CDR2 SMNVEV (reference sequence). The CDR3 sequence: CASSLEGVSNQPQHF. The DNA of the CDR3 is TGTGCCAGCAGTTTGGAGGGAGTTAGCAATCAGCCCCAGCATTTT.

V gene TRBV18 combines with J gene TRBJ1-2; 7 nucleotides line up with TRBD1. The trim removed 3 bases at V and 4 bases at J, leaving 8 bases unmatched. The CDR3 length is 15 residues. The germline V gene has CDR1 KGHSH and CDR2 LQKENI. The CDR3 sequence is CASSPGWTGGYGYTF. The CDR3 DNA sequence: TGTGCCAGCTCACCTGGGTGGACAGGCGGCTATGGCTACACCTTC.